The rows below give T cell receptor beta chains drawn from one sample of a study of blood T cell repertoires in COVID-19. TCRdb's table, derived via immunoSEQ multiplex PCR, lists solely in-frame clones and lacks some. The sample consists of roughly 140,000 clones, around 79% of them appearing once. Sequences were obtained from peripheral blood. The receptors originated from a man aged 45-65 years with active or convalescent COVID-19. Each CDR3 is given with its conserved first and last residue. The D gene is left open where the match is weak. Rows give clone size only sometimes, using once, few, many, or a class for an expanded clone.

NA,TRBJ1-2,TRBD1,TRBV2,TGTGCCAGCAGCAGGGGGCTCGATGGCTACACCTTC,CASSRGLDGYTF
NA,TRBJ2-6,NA,TRBV5-8,TGTGCCAGCAGACTATCTGGGGCCAACGTCCTGACTTTC,CASRLSGANVLTF
NA,TRBJ2-1,TRBD2,TRBV7-8,TGTGCCAGCAGCCCCCTCGGACTAGCGGGAGAGGGTGAGCAGTTCTTC,CASSPLGLAGEGEQFF
many,TRBJ2-7,NA,TRBV9,TGTGCCAGCAGCGTAGAAGGGGCCACCTACGAGCAGTACTTC,CASSVEGATYEQYF
NA,TRBJ2-1,NA,TRBV7-2,TGTGCCAGCAGCTCAGACAGGATTCGCGGGCAGTTCTTC,CASSSDRIRGQFF
NA,TRBJ2-7,TRBD2,TRBV5-4,TGTGCCATACAGCGGGATGAGCGCTACGAGCAGTACTTC,CAIQRDERYEQYF
NA,TRBJ2-7,TRBD1,TRBV5-1,TGCGCCAGCAGCTCAACAGTGACAGGGCCCCACGAGCAGTACTTC,CASSSTVTGPHEQYF
few,TRBJ2-1,NA,TRBV24-1,TGTGCCACCAGCCTTACAGGGTATGAGCAGTTCTTC,CATSLTGYEQFF
NA,TRBJ1-2,NA,TRBV10-3,TGTGCCACCCGGACGGGAAATATTCTTAACTATGGCTACACCTTC,CATRTGNILNYGYTF
NA,TRBJ1-4,NA,TRBV29-1,TGCAGCGTTGAGTCAGGGGTGCCCCGAAAACTGTTTTTT,CSVESGVPRKLFF
NA,TRBJ1-1,NA,TRBV29-1,TGCAGCGTTGAAGATCGGGGTACGAACACTGAAGCTTTCTTT,CSVEDRGTNTEAFF
NA,TRBJ2-6,TRBD1,TRBV9,TGTGCCAGCAGCGTAGGCTCTGGGACAGTAGCCTCTGGGGCCAACGTCCTGACTTTC,CASSVGSGTVASGANVLTF
few,TRBJ2-2,TRBD2,TRBV19,TGTGCCAGTGGTCGGACTAGCCCGAGCACCGGGGAGCTGTTTTTT,CASGRTSPSTGELFF
many,TRBJ2-2,TRBD1,TRBV5-3,TGTGCCAGAACGGACAGGGAGAACACCGGGGAGCTGTTTTTT,CARTDRENTGELFF
NA,TRBJ2-2,TRBD1,TRBV10-3,TGTGCCATCAAGGACAGGACGCTTGCGGCCGGGGAGCTGTTTTTT,CAIKDRTLAAGELFF